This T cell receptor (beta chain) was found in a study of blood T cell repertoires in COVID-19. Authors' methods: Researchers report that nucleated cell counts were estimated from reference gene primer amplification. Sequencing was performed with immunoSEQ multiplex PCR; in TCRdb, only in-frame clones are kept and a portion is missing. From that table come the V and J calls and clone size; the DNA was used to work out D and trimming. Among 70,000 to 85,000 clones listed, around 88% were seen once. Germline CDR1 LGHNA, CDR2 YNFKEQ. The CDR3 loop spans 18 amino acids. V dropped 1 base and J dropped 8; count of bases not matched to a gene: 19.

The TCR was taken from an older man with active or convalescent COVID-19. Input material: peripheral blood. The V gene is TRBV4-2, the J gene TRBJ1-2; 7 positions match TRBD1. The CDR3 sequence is CASSQVTELQQGVRGYTF. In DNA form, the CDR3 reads TGTGCCAGCAGCCAAGTTACCGAACTTCAGCAGGGGGTACGCGGCTACACCTTC.